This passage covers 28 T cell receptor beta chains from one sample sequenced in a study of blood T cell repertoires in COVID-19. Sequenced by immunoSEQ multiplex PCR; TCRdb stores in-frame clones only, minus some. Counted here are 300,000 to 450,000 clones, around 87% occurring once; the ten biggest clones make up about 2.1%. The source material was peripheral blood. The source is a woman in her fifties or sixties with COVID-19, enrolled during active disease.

The CDR3 loop reads CASSLVSDRVYGYTF. For the CDR3, the DNA is TGCGCCAGCAGCTTGGTGTCGGACAGGGTCTATGGCTACACCTTC. This chain uses TRBV5-1 with TRBJ1-2; 8 nucleotides line up with TRBD1. This CDR3 is built from 15 residues. The junction had 5 bases not matched to a gene; V was cut back by 0 bases and J by 4 bases. CDR1 SGHRS and CDR2 YFSETQ come from the germline V gene.

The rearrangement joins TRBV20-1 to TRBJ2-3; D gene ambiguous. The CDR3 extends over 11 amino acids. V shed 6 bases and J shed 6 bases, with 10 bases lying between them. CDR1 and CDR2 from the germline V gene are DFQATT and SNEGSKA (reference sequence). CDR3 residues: CSASAGDTQYF. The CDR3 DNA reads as TGCAGTGCCTCAGCCGGGGATACGCAGTATTTT.

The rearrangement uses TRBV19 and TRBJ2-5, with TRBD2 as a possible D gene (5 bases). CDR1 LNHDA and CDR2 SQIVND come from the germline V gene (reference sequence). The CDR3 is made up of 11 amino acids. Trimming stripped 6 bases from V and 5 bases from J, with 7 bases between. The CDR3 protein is CASRRGETQYF. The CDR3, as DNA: TGTGCCAGTAGGAGAGGGGAGACCCAGTACTTC.

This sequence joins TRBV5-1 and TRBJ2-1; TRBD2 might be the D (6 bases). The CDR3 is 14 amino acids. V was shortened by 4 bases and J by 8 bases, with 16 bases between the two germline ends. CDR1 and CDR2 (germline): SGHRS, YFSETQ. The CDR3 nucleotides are TGCGCCAGCAGCGGGGGGATCCGCGGCGATGAGCAGTTCTTC. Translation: CASSGGIRGDEQFF.

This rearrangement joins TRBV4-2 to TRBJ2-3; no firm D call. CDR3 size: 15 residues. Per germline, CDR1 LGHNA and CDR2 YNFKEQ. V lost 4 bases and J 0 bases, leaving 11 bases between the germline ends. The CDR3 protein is CASSPQEQSTDTQYF. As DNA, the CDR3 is TGTGCCAGCAGCCCCCAGGAACAGAGCACAGATACGCAGTATTTT.

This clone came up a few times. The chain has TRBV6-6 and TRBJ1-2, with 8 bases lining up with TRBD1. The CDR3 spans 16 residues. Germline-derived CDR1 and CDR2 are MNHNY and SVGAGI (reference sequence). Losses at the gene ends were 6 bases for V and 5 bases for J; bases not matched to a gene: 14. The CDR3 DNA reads TGTGCCAGCAGGACCCCGGACAGGGTGACGAATTATGGCTACACCTTC. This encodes CASRTPDRVTNYGYTF.

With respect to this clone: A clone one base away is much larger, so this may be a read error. The CDR3 coding sequence is TGTGCCAGCAGCTCGGACAGGAGGAACACTGAAGCTTTCTTT. This encodes CASSSDRRNTEAFF. V gene TRBV11-1 combines with J gene TRBJ1-1; 7 positions agree with TRBD1. V shed 4 bases and J 1 base; nucleotides not matched to a gene: 3. Germline V gives CDR1 SGHAT, CDR2 FQDESV (reference sequence). This CDR3 is 14 amino acids long.

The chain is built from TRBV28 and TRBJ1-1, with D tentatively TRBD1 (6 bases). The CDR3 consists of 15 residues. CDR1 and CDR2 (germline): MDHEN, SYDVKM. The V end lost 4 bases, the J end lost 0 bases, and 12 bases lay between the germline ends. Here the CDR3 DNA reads TGTGCCAGCAGTTACTACAGGGCCCTGAACACTGAAGCTTTCTTT. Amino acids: CASSYYRALNTEAFF.

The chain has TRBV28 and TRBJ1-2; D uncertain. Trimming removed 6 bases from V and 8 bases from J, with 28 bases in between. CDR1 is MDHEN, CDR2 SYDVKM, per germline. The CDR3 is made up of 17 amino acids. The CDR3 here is CASRSSSIGSLIGGYTF. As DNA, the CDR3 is TGTGCCAGCAGGTCCAGCTCAATCGGCAGCCTTATCGGGGGCTACACCTTC.

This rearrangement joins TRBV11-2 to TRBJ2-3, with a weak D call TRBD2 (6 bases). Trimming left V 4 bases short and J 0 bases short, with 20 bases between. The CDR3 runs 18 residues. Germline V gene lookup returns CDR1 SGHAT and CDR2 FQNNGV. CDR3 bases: TGTGCCAGCAGCTCGCCGTATTGGCGGGGTCCTAGCACAGATACGCAGTATTTT. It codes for CASSSPYWRGPSTDTQYF.

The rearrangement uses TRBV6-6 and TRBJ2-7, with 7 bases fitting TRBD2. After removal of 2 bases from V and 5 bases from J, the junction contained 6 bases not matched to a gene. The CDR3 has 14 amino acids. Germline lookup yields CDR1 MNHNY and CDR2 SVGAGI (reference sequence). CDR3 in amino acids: CASSYGGGRNEQYF. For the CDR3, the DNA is TGTGCCAGCAGTTACGGGGGGGGTCGGAACGAGCAGTACTTC.

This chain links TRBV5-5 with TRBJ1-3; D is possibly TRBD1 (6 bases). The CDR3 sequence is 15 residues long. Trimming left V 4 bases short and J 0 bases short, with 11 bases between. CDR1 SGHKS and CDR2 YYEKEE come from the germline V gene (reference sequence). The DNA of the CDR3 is TGTGCCAGCAGCCCTACAGGGAACTCTGGAAACACCATATATTTT. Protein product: CASSPTGNSGNTIYF.

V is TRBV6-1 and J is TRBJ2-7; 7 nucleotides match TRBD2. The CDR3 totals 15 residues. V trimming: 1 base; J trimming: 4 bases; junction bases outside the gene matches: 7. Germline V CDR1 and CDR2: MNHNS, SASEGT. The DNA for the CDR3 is TGTGCCAGCAGTGAAGGTCGGGGGGTTCAGTACGAGCAGTACTTC. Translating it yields CASSEGRGVQYEQYF.

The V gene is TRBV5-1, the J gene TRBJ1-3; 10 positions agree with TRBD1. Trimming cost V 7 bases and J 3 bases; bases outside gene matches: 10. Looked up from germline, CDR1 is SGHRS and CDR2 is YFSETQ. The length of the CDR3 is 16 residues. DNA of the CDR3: TGCGCCAGCGGGCCTACCGGGACAGGGGTTGGAAACACCATATATTTT. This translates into CASGPTGTGVGNTIYF.

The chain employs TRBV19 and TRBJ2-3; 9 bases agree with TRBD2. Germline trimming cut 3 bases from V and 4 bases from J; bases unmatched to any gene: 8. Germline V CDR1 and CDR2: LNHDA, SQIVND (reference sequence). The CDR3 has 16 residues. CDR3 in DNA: TGTGCCAGTAGTATTGATGGCGGGGGGGCCTCAGATACGCAGTATTTT. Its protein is CASSIDGGGASDTQYF.

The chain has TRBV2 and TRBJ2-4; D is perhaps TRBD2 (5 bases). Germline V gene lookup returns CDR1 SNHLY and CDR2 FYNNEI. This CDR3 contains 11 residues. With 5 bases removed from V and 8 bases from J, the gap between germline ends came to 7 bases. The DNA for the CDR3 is TGTGCCAGCAGTCTAGCTTACATTCAGTACTTC. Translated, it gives CASSLAYIQYF.

In DNA, the CDR3 is TGTGCCAGCAGTAGCGACAGGGGGGGCTACAATGAGCAGTTCTTC. Its protein is CASSSDRGGYNEQFF. V is TRBV6-5 and J is TRBJ2-1, with TRBD1 identical over 9 bases. Germline assignment: CDR1 MNHEY and CDR2 SVGAGI. J was trimmed by 3 bases and V by 5 bases; bases with no gene match: 5. The CDR3 extends over 15 amino acids.

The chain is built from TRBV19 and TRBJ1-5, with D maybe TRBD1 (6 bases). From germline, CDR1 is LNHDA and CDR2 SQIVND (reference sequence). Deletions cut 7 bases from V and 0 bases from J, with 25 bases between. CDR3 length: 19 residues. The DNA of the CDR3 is TGTGCCAGTACCACCTCCCTTCTCGGGGGGACAAATAGCAATCAGCCCCAGCATTTT. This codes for CASTTSLLGGTNSNQPQHF. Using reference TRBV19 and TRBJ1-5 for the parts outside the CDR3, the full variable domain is DGGITQSPKYLFRKEGQNVTLSCEQNLNHDAMYWYRQDPGQGLRLIYYSQIVNDFQKGDIAEGYSVSREKKESFPLTVTSAQKNPTAFYLCASTTSLLGGTNSNQPQHFGDGTRLSIL.

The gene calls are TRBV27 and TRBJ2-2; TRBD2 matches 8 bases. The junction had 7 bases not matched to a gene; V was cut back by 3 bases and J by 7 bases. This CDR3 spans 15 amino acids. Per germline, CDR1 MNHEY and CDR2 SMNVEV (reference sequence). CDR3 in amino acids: CASSFERGSGGELFF. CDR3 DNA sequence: TGTGCCAGCAGTTTTGAGCGGGGGAGTGGCGGGGAGCTGTTTTTT.

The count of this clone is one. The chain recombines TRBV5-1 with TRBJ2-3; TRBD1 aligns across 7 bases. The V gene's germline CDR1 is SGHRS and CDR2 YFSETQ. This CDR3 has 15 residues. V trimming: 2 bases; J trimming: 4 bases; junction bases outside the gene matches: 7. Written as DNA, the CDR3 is TGCGCCAGCAGCTTCACAGGGGCTGGCCCAGATACGCAGTATTTT. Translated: CASSFTGAGPDTQYF. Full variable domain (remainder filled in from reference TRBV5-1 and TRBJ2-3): KAGVTQTPRYLIKTRGQQVTLSCSPISGHRSVSWYQQTPGQGLQFLFEYFSETQRNKGNFPGRFSGRQFSNSRSEMNVSTLELGDSALYLCASSFTGAGPDTQYFGPGTRLTVL.

The chain's CDR3 is CASSSLGGYTGELFF. The CDR3 bases are TGTGCCAGCAGTTCGCTAGGGGGTTACACCGGGGAGCTGTTTTTT. The chain is built from TRBV6-2 or TRBV6-3 and TRBJ2-2; TRBD1 is a possible D gene (6 bases). Germline V gene lookup returns CDR1 MNHEY and CDR2 SVGEGT. Trimming cost V 4 bases and J 3 bases, with 12 bases left between them. This CDR3 comprises 15 residues.

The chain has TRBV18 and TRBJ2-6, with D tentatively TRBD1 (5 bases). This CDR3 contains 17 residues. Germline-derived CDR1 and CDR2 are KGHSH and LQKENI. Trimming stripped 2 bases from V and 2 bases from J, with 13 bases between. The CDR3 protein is CASSPVAGIAGANVLTF. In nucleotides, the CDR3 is TGTGCCAGCTCACCAGTGGCAGGGATCGCTGGGGCCAACGTCCTGACTTTC.

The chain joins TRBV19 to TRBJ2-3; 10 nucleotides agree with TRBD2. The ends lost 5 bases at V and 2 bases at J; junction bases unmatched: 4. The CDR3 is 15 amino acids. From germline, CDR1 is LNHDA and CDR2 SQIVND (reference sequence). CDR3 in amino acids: CASSHLAGATDTQYF. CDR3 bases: TGTGCCAGTAGTCATCTAGCGGGGGCCACAGATACGCAGTATTTT.

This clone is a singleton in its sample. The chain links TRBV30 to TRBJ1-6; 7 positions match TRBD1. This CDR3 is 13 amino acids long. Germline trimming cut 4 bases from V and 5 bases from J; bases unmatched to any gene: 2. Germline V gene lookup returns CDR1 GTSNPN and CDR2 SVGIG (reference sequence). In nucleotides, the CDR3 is TGTGCCTGGATGGGACAGAATAATTCACCCCTCCACTTT. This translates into CAWMGQNNSPLHF.

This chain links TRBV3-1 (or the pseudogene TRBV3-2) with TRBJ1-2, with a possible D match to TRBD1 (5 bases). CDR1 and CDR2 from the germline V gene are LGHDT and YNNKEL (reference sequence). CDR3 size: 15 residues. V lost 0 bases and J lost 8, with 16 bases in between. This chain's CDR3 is CASSQDSGGGLGYTF. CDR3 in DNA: TGTGCCAGCAGCCAAGATTCGGGGGGAGGGTTGGGCTACACCTTC.

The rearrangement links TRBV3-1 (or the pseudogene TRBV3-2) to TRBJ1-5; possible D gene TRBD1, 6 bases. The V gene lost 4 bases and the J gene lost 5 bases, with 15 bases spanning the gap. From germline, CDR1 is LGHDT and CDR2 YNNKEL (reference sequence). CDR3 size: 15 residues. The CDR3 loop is CASSLGGGGHQPQHF. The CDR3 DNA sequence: TGTGCCAGCAGCCTTGGAGGGGGGGGGCATCAGCCCCAGCATTTT.

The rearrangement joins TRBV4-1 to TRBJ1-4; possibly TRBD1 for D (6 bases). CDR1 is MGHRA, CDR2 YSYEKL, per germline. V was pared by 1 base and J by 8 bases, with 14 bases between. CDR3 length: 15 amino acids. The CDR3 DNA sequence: TGCGCCAGCAGCCAAGGGGGGGGGCTAAGGGAAAAACTGTTTTTT. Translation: CASSQGGGLREKLFF.

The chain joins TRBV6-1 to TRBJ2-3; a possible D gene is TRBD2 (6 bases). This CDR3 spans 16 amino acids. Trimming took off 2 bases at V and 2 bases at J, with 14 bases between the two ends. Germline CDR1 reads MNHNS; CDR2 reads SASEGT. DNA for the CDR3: TGTGCCAGCAGTGAACTCTCGGGACTTTTCACAGATACGCAGTATTTT. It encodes CASSELSGLFTDTQYF.